The 22 T cell receptor beta chains listed next were all sequenced from one sample in a study of beta chain features in type 1 diabetes. Expressed TCRB transcripts were sequenced because the isolated RNA had all been reverse transcribed beforehand. The protocol was immunoSEQ multiplex PCR, while the TCRdb copy is restricted to in-frame clones and leaves out a portion. The profile covers some 410,000 clones, with more than 11% appearing a single time and 0.035% to 0.04% taken by the ten largest. Specimen: naive CD4+ T cells from blood. The receptors stem from a man aged 25 to 40 in good health.

The sample holds a few counts of this clone. The rearrangement links TRBV18 to TRBJ2-5; D is unresolved. The V gene lost 1 base and the J gene lost 5 bases, with 8 bases spanning the gap. CDR3 length equals 13 residues. CDR1 is KGHSH, CDR2 LQKENI, per germline. The CDR3 loop is CASSPLGVETQYF. The CDR3 nucleotides are TGTGCCAGCTCACCACTAGGAGTGGAGACCCAGTACTTC.

J is TRBJ2-3 and V is TRBV9; 8 bases match TRBD2. CDR1 and CDR2 (germline): SGDLS, YYNGEE. The V segment lost 0 bases and the J segment 5 bases; nucleotides outside the gene matches: 8. This CDR3 is built from 16 residues. The CDR3 protein is CASSVGNGGAQDTQYF. The CDR3, as DNA: TGTGCCAGCAGCGTAGGCAACGGGGGGGCCCAAGATACGCAGTATTTT.

In regard to this clone: The final CDR3 position lacks the conserved phenylalanine or tryptophan, pointing to a likely read error. No DNA is shown, since the ends of the CDR3 on it are uncertain; the CDR3 is the one TCRdb lists. V is TRBV4-1 and J is TRBJ2-3. Germline lookup yields CDR1 MGHRA and CDR2 YSYEKL. The CDR3 region is 8 residues in length, termini included. This CDR3 reads CASGSLDP.

The chain employs TRBV9 and TRBJ2-1; 7 bases align to TRBD2. In germline, CDR1 is SGDLS, CDR2 YYNGEE. The CDR3 totals 15 residues. J gave up 7 bases and V 4 bases, and 11 bases lay outside the gene matches. The CDR3 nucleotides are TGTGCCAGCAGCCCCCGACTAGCAACACGGAATGAGCAGTTCTTC. This sequence encodes CASSPRLATRNEQFF. The full variable domain, rest sourced from reference TRBV9 and TRBJ2-1, is DSGVTQTPKHLITATGQRVTLRCSPRSGDLSVYWYQQSLDQGLQFLIQYYNGEERAKGNILERFSAQQFPDLHSELNLSSLELGDSALYFCASSPRLATRNEQFFGPGTRLTVL.

The V call is TRBV30, the J call TRBJ2-1; the D is unclear. Germline V gives CDR1 GTSNPN, CDR2 SVGIG (reference sequence). The CDR3 runs 12 residues. The V end lost 2 bases, the J end lost 6 bases, and 8 bases lay between the germline ends. The CDR3 DNA reads TGTGCCTGGAGTCCCATTCTCAATGAGCAGTTCTTC. Amino acids: CAWSPILNEQFF.

As DNA, the CDR3 is TGTGCCAGTAGGCCTGAGCTAGCCAAAAACATTCAGTACTTC. As protein: CASRPELAKNIQYF. The chain has TRBV19 and TRBJ2-4; D not certain. V was cut by 6 bases and J by 0 bases, with 9 bases left in between. The CDR3 spans 14 residues. CDR1 is LNHDA and CDR2 is SQIVND in the germline V gene (reference sequence).

The rearrangement links TRBV10-3 to TRBJ2-3, with 9 bases that match TRBD1. CDR1 and CDR2 from the germline V gene are ENHRY and SYGVKD. This CDR3 has 14 amino acids. V lost 2 bases, J lost 6 bases, and 3 bases stayed unmatched. CDR3 in DNA: TGTGCCATCAGTGAGGGACAGGGGTCCGATACGCAGTATTTT. The encoded protein is CAISEGQGSDTQYF.

The chain links TRBV5-1 to TRBJ2-3; TRBD2 might be the D (5 bases). Germline assignment: CDR1 SGHRS and CDR2 YFSETQ. CDR3 length equals 15 residues. Trimming stripped 4 bases from V and 4 bases from J, with 16 bases between. In nucleotides, the CDR3 is TGCGCCAGCAGCGAGGACTCGCCTTGGGCAGATACGCAGTATTTT. This sequence encodes CASSEDSPWADTQYF.

CDR3: CASSVDLVSEQYF. The CDR3 bases are TGTGCCAGCAGCGTCGACCTAGTGAGTGAGCAGTACTTC. The chain recombines TRBV9 with TRBJ2-7, with no clear D. V dropped 2 bases and J dropped 7 bases, with 13 bases sitting between them. The germline V gene encodes CDR1 SGDLS and CDR2 YYNGEE. The CDR3 contains 13 residues.

This chain connects TRBV7-6 to TRBJ2-1, with TRBD2 matching over 8 bases. Germline CDR1 reads SGHVS; CDR2 reads FNYEAQ. Trimming took 1 base from V and 6 from J; bases not matched to a gene: 8. The CDR3 loop spans 16 amino acids. The DNA of the CDR3 is TGTGCCAGCAGCTTAGTGGGGACTAGAGACGGCAATGAGCAGTTCTTC. Its translation: CASSLVGTRDGNEQFF.

This clone was observed a few times. The chain couples TRBV7-2 to TRBJ2-3, with D possibly being TRBD2 (5 bases). CDR3 size: 15 residues. V was clipped by 1 base and J by 2 bases, with 10 bases between them. The germline V gene encodes CDR1 SGHTA and CDR2 FQGNSA. The CDR3 sequence is CASSLGLAFTDTQYF. In nucleotides, the CDR3 is TGTGCCAGCAGCTTAGGTCTAGCCTTCACAGATACGCAGTATTTT.

This chain links TRBV9 with TRBJ2-1; TRBD2 agrees at 7 bases. Unmatched junction bases numbered 3, after V lost 0 bases and J lost 0 bases. Germline CDR1 reads SGDLS; CDR2 reads YYNGEE. The CDR3 is made up of 16 amino acids. CDR3 sequence: CASSVGGSGSYNEQFF. The CDR3 nucleotides are TGTGCCAGCAGCGTAGGCGGGAGTGGCTCCTACAATGAGCAGTTCTTC.

The rearrangement links TRBV7-7 to TRBJ1-4; no firm D call. V lost 1 base and J 8 bases, leaving 8 bases between the germline ends. Germline CDR1 and CDR2: SSHAT and FNYEAQ (reference sequence). The CDR3 runs 13 residues. The CDR3 loop reads CASSLVVGEKLFF. CDR3 sequence (DNA): TGTGCCAGCAGCTTAGTTGTTGGGGAAAAACTGTTTTTT.

This clone was found a few times. The chain links TRBV5-1 to TRBJ1-2; the D gene is possibly TRBD1 (6 bases). This CDR3 has 15 residues. Per the germline V gene, CDR1 is SGHRS and CDR2 is YFSETQ. The V gene lost 1 base and the J gene lost 2 bases, with 12 bases spanning the gap. The CDR3 reads CASSLTGTDNYGYTF. CDR3 sequence (DNA): TGCGCCAGCAGCTTGACAGGGACGGACAACTATGGCTACACCTTC. The variable domain in full, completed from reference TRBV5-1 and TRBJ1-2, reads KAGVTQTPRYLIKTRGQQVTLSCSPISGHRSVSWYQQTPGQGLQFLFEYFSETQRNKGNFPGRFSGRQFSNSRSEMNVSTLELGDSALYLCASSLTGTDNYGYTFGSGTRLTVV.

This clone was counted a few times. The genes are TRBV4-3 and TRBJ2-1; D perhaps matches TRBD1 (6 bases). Germline V lookup: CDR1 LGHNA, CDR2 YSLEER. This CDR3 has 15 amino acids. The V end lost 6 bases, the J end lost 9 bases, and 21 bases lay between the germline ends. The CDR3 region has the DNA TGCGCCAGCAGTAACCAGGGGTGGCCCCAGGGTGAGCAGTTCTTC. The encoded protein is CASSNQGWPQGEQFF.

In its sample, this clone was seen a few times. This sequence joins TRBV30 and TRBJ1-3; D is unclear. The CDR3 is 11 residues long. Looked up from germline, CDR1 is GTSNPN and CDR2 is SVGIG (reference sequence). The CDR3 region is CGMTRGNTIYF. The CDR3 coding sequence is TGTGGCATGACAAGGGGAAACACCATATATTTT. The complete variable domain, with remaining parts taken from reference TRBV30 and TRBJ1-3, reads SQTIHQWPATLVQPVGSPLSLECTVEGTSNPNLYWYRQAAGRGLQLLFYSVGIGQISSEVPQNLSASRPQDRQFILSSKKLLLSDSGFYLCGMTRGNTIYFGEGSWLTVV.

This rearrangement joins TRBV29-1 to TRBJ2-3; no clear D gene. Germline values: CDR1 SQVTM, CDR2 ANQGSEA. V was clipped by 4 bases and J by 3 bases, with 11 bases between them. The CDR3 is 13 amino acids. The CDR3 here is CSVVVPSTDTQYF. The DNA of the CDR3 is TGCAGCGTTGTGGTCCCAAGTACAGATACGCAGTATTTT.

This chain uses TRBV10-3 with TRBJ1-1; D gene uncertain. The germline V gene has CDR1 ENHRY and CDR2 SYGVKD. With 4 bases removed from V and 2 bases from J, the gap between germline ends came to 8 bases. There are 13 residues in the CDR3. The CDR3 loop is CAISGTKNTEAFF. The CDR3 nucleotides read TGTGCCATCAGTGGCACGAAAAACACTGAAGCTTTCTTT.

This clone was counted a few times. This chain uses TRBV25-1 with TRBJ1-3; the D is unclear. Trimming took 7 bases from V and 3 from J, leaving 19 bases between them. This CDR3 is 16 amino acids long. Germline CDR1 and CDR2: MGHDK and SYGVNS. The CDR3 DNA reads TGTGCCAGCACCTATGTTAGGTCGGCAAGTGGAAACACCATATATTTT. Translating gives CASTYVRSASGNTIYF.

In this sample, this clone turned up a few times. The chain uses TRBV11-2 and TRBJ2-5; the match to TRBD2 covers 9 bases. The CDR3 sequence is 13 residues long. V shed 5 bases and J 5 bases; nucleotides not matched to a gene: 3. CDR1 and CDR2 (germline): SGHAT, FQNNGV. CDR3 nucleotide sequence: TGTGCCAGCAGCCGAGGACTAGCGGAGACCCAGTACTTC. This gives the protein CASSRGLAETQYF.

This clone was detected a few times. The CDR3 DNA reads TGTGCCAGCTCCGTAGGCACAGATACGCAGTATTTT. It specifies CASSVGTDTQYF. The chain uses TRBV6-6 and TRBJ2-3; D gene unclear. V shed 8 bases and J shed 1 base, with 7 bases lying between them. The CDR3 spans 12 residues. Germline CDR1 is MNHNY and CDR2 is SVGAGI (reference sequence).

This clone appeared a single time. The CDR3 DNA sequence: TGTGCCAGCAGCTTATATAGTCCAGATACGCAGTATTTT. Protein sequence: CASSLYSPDTQYF. This chain connects TRBV7-8 to TRBJ2-3; no clear D gene. V dropped 2 bases and J dropped 4 bases, with 7 bases sitting between them. CDR3 length: 13 amino acids. Looked up from germline, CDR1 is SGHVS and CDR2 is FQNEAQ.